These 29 T cell receptor beta chains share one sample of origin, sequenced in a study of T cell repertoires in cytomegalovirus infection. One entry per CDR3 protein results from TCRdb running MiXCR on the reads. This table has a few hundred thousand distinct CDR3 sequences, approximately 17% appearing once. Sequenced sample: CD8+ T cells from PBMCs. The source is a human donor in good health (CMV status not recorded). Some clones in this sample may be carry-over from other donors' samples.

The rearrangement joins TRBV6-6 to TRBJ1-2; D gene unclear. The V end was cut by 7 bases, the J end by 1 base, with 16 bases between. The CDR3 has 15 residues. Germline V lookup: CDR1 MNHNY, CDR2 SVGAGI (reference sequence). CDR3: CASTNHVGLNYGYTF. The CDR3 coding sequence is TGTGCCAGCACCAACCACGTTGGACTTAACTATGGCTACACCTTC.

This clonotype came up many times. The rearrangement joins TRBV7-9 to TRBJ1-3; 11 positions agree with TRBD1. The CDR3 is 16 amino acids. J was trimmed by 0 bases and V by 4 bases; bases with no gene match: 2. The germline gives CDR1 SEHNR, CDR2 FQNEAQ (reference sequence). CDR3 sequence (DNA): TGTGCCAGCAGCTCCGGGACAGGGGGCTCTGGAAACACCATATATTTT. Its protein product is CASSSGTGGSGNTIYF.

The chain combines TRBV7-9 with TRBJ2-7; D uncertain. The CDR3 runs to 14 residues. V lost 1 base and J 3 bases, leaving 10 bases between the germline ends. CDR1 and CDR2 from the germline V gene are SEHNR and FQNEAQ (reference sequence). The CDR3 loop is CASSLDNTHYEQYF. In nucleotides, the CDR3 is TGTGCCAGCAGCTTAGATAACACCCACTACGAGCAGTACTTC.

The sample holds many counts of this clonotype. The chain employs TRBV7-2 and TRBJ1-5; TRBD1 is a possible D gene (6 bases). The CDR3 loop spans 16 amino acids. CDR1 and CDR2 (germline): SGHTA, FQGNSA. Trimming shortened V by 5 bases and J by 1 base, and 15 bases separated the two germline ends. The CDR3 loop reads CASSVDPGASNQPQHF. In nucleotides, the CDR3 is TGTGCCAGCAGCGTAGACCCGGGGGCGAGCAATCAGCCCCAGCATTTT.

The genes are TRBV6-4 and TRBJ2-1, with TRBD2 matching 7 bases. This CDR3 contains 15 residues. CDR1 and CDR2 (germline): MRHNA, SNTAGT. J gave up 3 bases and V 4 bases, and 6 bases lay outside the gene matches. The chain's CDR3 is CASSATTGGYNEQFF. Written as DNA, the CDR3 is TGTGCCAGCAGTGCCACGACGGGGGGCTACAATGAGCAGTTCTTC.

The chain employs TRBV19 and TRBJ1-2; TRBD1 matches 8 bases. This CDR3 has 13 residues. With 9 bases clipped from V and 2 bases from J, the junction kept 5 bases outside the gene matches. Germline values: CDR1 LNHDA, CDR2 SQIVND (reference sequence). This chain's CDR3 is CASRGQGNYGYTF. For the CDR3, the DNA is TGTGCCAGCAGGGGGCAGGGCAACTATGGCTACACCTTC.

This clonotype was seen repeatedly, ten times or more. This chain connects TRBV7-9 to TRBJ1-6, with D possibly matching TRBD1 (6 bases). The ends were cut back, 0 bases at V and 14 bases at J, with 17 bases in the middle. Germline values: CDR1 SEHNR, CDR2 FQNEAQ (reference sequence). CDR3 length equals 15 residues. The CDR3 sequence: CASSLALTGRGSLHF. The CDR3 nucleotides read TGTGCCAGCAGCTTAGCTCTAACAGGGCGCGGCTCCCTCCACTTT.

This rearrangement joins TRBV7-6 to TRBJ2-7; TRBD1 matches at 7 bases. J was trimmed by 5 bases and V by 1 base; bases with no gene match: 11. CDR1 and CDR2 (germline): SGHVS, FNYEAQ. This CDR3 has 16 amino acids. CDR3 in DNA: TGTGCCAGCAGCTTAGGGATAGACAGGGCCCTGGACGAGCAGTACTTC. It codes for CASSLGIDRALDEQYF.

The J gene is TRBJ2-1, the V gene TRBV7-9; D assignment may be TRBD1 or TRBD2 (5 bases each). The CDR3 has 17 amino acids. The germline gives CDR1 SEHNR, CDR2 FQNEAQ (reference sequence). V was clipped by 1 base and J by 0 bases, with 13 bases between them. CDR3 sequence (DNA): TGTGCCAGCAGCTTAGGTTGGGACGGACCCTCCTACAATGAGCAGTTCTTC. Translating gives CASSLGWDGPSYNEQFF.

There are a few counts of this clonotype. The J gene is TRBJ2-7, the V gene TRBV20-1; no definite D call. Germline V gene data show CDR1 as DFQATT and CDR2 as SNEGSKA (reference sequence). The V gene lost 3 bases and the J gene lost 5 bases, with 14 bases spanning the gap. This CDR3 has 13 amino acids. CDR3 DNA sequence: TGCAGTGCTAGTGAGGCCACCTCGAACGAGCAGTACTTC. The encoded protein is CSASEATSNEQYF.

This clonotype was picked up many times. This chain joins TRBV20-1 and TRBJ1-5; possible D gene TRBD1, 5 bases. This CDR3 is built from 15 residues. In germline, CDR1 is DFQATT, CDR2 SNEGSKA (reference sequence). V gave up 6 bases and J gave up 2 bases, with 17 bases separating them. DNA of the CDR3: TGCAGTGCCCAGGGAGGGGTGGGTGGCAATCAGCCCCAGCATTTT. Translation gives CSAQGGVGGNQPQHF.

Of note for this clonotype: A much larger clone differs by one base, so this may be a read error. The V gene is TRBV7-6, the J gene TRBJ2-7; D unclear. Per germline, CDR1 SGHVS and CDR2 FNYEAQ. The germline V and J ends were trimmed by 4 bases and 6 bases, with 13 bases remaining between them. The CDR3 totals 13 residues. The CDR3 DNA reads TGTGCCAGCAGCTCGGACCCCGTGGGCGAGCAGTACTTC. Protein product: CASSSDPVGEQYF.

The chain employs TRBV7-8 and TRBJ2-2; D unclear. The CDR3 extends over 15 amino acids. CDR1 and CDR2 from the germline V gene are SGHVS and FQNEAQ. Between the trimmed V and J ends, which lost 2 bases and 0 bases, there was a span of 7 bases. CDR3 protein: CASSLSRPNTGELFF. The CDR3 coding sequence is TGTGCCAGCAGCTTAAGTAGGCCGAACACCGGGGAGCTGTTTTTT.

This clonotype was counted ten times or more. This chain connects TRBV6-1 to TRBJ1-5; D is undetermined. Germline CDR1 and CDR2: MNHNS and SASEGT. CDR3 size: 15 residues. Trimming took 0 bases from V and 1 from J, leaving 7 bases between them. The CDR3 here is CASSEAAGSNQPQHF. The DNA of the CDR3 is TGTGCCAGCAGTGAAGCTGCGGGAAGCAATCAGCCCCAGCATTTT.

At least ten counts were recorded for this clonotype. V usage is TRBV5-5 and J usage is TRBJ1-5; 8 nucleotides agree with TRBD1. V lost 4 bases, J lost 4 bases, and 13 bases stayed unmatched. CDR3 length: 17 residues. CDR1 and CDR2 (germline): SGHKS, YYEKEE (reference sequence). CDR3 protein: CASSKYRTGRGNQPQHF. The CDR3 DNA reads as TGTGCCAGCAGCAAATACCGGACAGGGCGAGGTAATCAGCCCCAGCATTTT.

J is TRBJ1-5 and V is TRBV20-1, with D possibly matching TRBD1 (5 bases). V was cut by 4 bases and J by 3 bases, with 13 bases left in between. CDR3 length: 14 residues. CDR1 DFQATT and CDR2 SNEGSKA come from the germline V gene (reference sequence). DNA for the CDR3: TGCAGTGCTATGGGACCGGAAGACAATCAGCCCCAGCATTTT. As protein: CSAMGPEDNQPQHF.

This clonotype was seen many times. The rearrangement uses TRBV7-6 and TRBJ1-4; 7 nucleotides align to TRBD1. This CDR3 has 15 amino acids. Germline CDR1 is SGHVS and CDR2 is FNYEAQ. The ends lost 4 bases at V and 3 bases at J; junction bases unmatched: 5. Here the CDR3 reads CASSSAGTANEKLFF. The CDR3 nucleotides read TGTGCCAGCAGCTCGGCCGGGACAGCTAATGAAAAACTGTTTTTT.

This clonotype was counted at least ten times. The V and J genes are TRBV2 and TRBJ2-3; 8 positions agree with TRBD2. Germline loops: CDR1 SNHLY, CDR2 FYNNEI. The CDR3 consists of 12 residues. After removal of 10 bases from V and 0 bases from J, the junction contained 0 bases not matched to a gene. The CDR3 DNA sequence: TGTGCCACTAGCGGGAGCACAGATACGCAGTATTTT. Translating it yields CATSGSTDTQYF.

This clonotype was counted ten times or more. The V call is TRBV6-5, the J call TRBJ2-1; TRBD1 matches at 7 bases. V shed 5 bases and J 10 bases; nucleotides not matched to a gene: 2. This CDR3 spans 11 amino acids. Germline CDR1 MNHEY, CDR2 SVGAGI. Written as DNA, the CDR3 is TGTGCCAGCAGTACGACAGGGGAGCAGTTCTTC. Amino acid sequence: CASSTTGEQFF.

The chain carries TRBV7-3 and TRBJ1-6; no definite D call. V lost 0 bases to trimming and J lost 9 bases, with 12 bases between them. Germline CDR1 and CDR2: SGHTA and FQGTGA. The CDR3 runs 15 residues. CDR3 coding DNA: TGTGCCAGCAGCTTAACGGGAGGGTTCGGTTCACCCCTCCACTTT. This gives the protein CASSLTGGFGSPLHF.

This clonotype occurred a few times. The chain employs TRBV28 and TRBJ2-7; 11 bases map to TRBD1. Germline assignment: CDR1 MDHEN and CDR2 SYDVKM. The CDR3 has 16 residues. J lost 3 bases, V lost 4 bases, and 8 bases had no gene match. The CDR3 DNA reads TGTGCCAGCAGTTCATACACCGGGACAGGGGGCTACGAGCAGTACTTC. Translating gives CASSSYTGTGGYEQYF.

The chain has TRBV27 and TRBJ2-5, with 9 positions matching TRBD1. Germline lookup yields CDR1 MNHEY and CDR2 SMNVEV (reference sequence). The CDR3 is 15 amino acids. V lost 5 bases and J lost 5; bases outside the gene matches: 9. The CDR3 DNA follows: TGTGCCAGCAGTACGACAGGGGGGGGTGGCGAGACCCAGTACTTC. Its protein product is CASSTTGGGGETQYF.

This clonotype was found a few times. The junction differs from germline at one of its ends, possibly a read error. The chain links TRBV20-1 to TRBJ1-6; D is undetermined. The germline V gene encodes CDR1 DFQATT and CDR2 SNEGSKA (reference sequence). The CDR3 contains 12 residues. CDR3 sequence: CSARAGNSPLHF. The DNA of the CDR3 is TGCAGTGCGAGAGCGGGAAATTCACCCCTCCACTTT.

J is TRBJ1-1 and V is TRBV12-5, with a possible D match to TRBD1 (6 bases). The germline V and J ends were trimmed by 3 bases and 0 bases, with 20 bases remaining between them. Germline CDR1 is LGHNT and CDR2 is FRNRAP. The CDR3 sequence is 18 residues long. The CDR3 sequence is CASGLSLQGFVMNTEAFF. CDR3 in DNA: TGTGCTAGTGGTTTAAGCTTACAGGGTTTCGTGATGAACACTGAAGCTTTCTTT. The whole variable domain, remainder taken from reference TRBV12-5 and TRBJ1-1, is DARVTQTPRHKVTEMGQEVTMRCQPILGHNTVFWYRQTMMQGLELLAYFRNRAPLDDSGMPKDRFSAEMPDATLATLKIQPSEPRDSAVYFCASGLSLQGFVMNTEAFFGQGTRLTVV.

The V gene is TRBV7-9, the J gene TRBJ2-7; D not certain. This CDR3 spans 16 amino acids. The V and J ends lost 3 bases and 0 bases respectively, with 15 bases between them. Germline CDR1 is SEHNR and CDR2 is FQNEAQ (reference sequence). CDR3 residues: CASSFSSGVHSYEQYF. DNA for the CDR3: TGTGCCAGCAGCTTCAGTAGTGGGGTGCACTCCTACGAGCAGTACTTC.

The chain employs TRBV7-3 and TRBJ2-7, with 9 bases lining up with TRBD1. The CDR3 length is 14 residues. CDR1 and CDR2 (germline): SGHTA, FQGTGA. Trimming removed 4 bases from V and 2 bases from J; junction bases left unmatched: 3. The CDR3, as DNA: TGTGCCAGCAGCTCACAGGGGGCACCCTACGAGCAGTACTTC. Translation gives CASSSQGAPYEQYF.

The rearrangement uses TRBV2 and TRBJ2-4, with a weak D call TRBD1 (5 bases). Trimming cost V 10 bases and J 0 bases, with 10 bases left between them. Germline V CDR1 and CDR2: SNHLY, FYNNEI. The CDR3 runs to 13 residues. The chain's CDR3 is CATGLLAKNIQYF. The CDR3, as DNA: TGTGCCACAGGGTTACTAGCCAAAAACATTCAGTACTTC.

This chain joins TRBV14 and TRBJ2-7; TRBD1 agrees at 8 bases. The CDR3 is made up of 15 amino acids. With 5 bases clipped from V and 3 bases from J, the junction kept 9 bases outside the gene matches. CDR1 is SGHDN and CDR2 is FVKESK in the germline V gene. The CDR3 loop is CASSALETGVYEQYF. The CDR3 region has the DNA TGTGCCAGCAGCGCTTTGGAGACAGGGGTCTACGAGCAGTACTTC.

This sequence joins TRBV5-1 and TRBJ2-7; D call uncertain. The germline V and J ends were trimmed by 0 bases and 9 bases, with 7 bases remaining between them. Germline V gives CDR1 SGHRS, CDR2 YFSETQ. This CDR3 has 11 residues. CDR3 in amino acids: CASSLGFGQYF. Written as DNA, the CDR3 is TGCGCCAGCAGCTTGGGGTTCGGGCAGTACTTC.